A single sample gave rise to the 14 T cell receptor beta chains below, sequenced in a study of blood T cell repertoires in COVID-19. Assay used: immunoSEQ multiplex PCR; TCRdb lists only in-frame clones, some missing. Counted here are about 230,000 clones, around 78% occurring once; the ten biggest clones make up approximately 2.6%. The specimen sequenced was peripheral blood. These receptors all stem from a woman aged 70 to 79 with active or convalescent COVID-19.

The V and J genes are TRBV4-3 and TRBJ1-6; D unresolved. Germline V gene sequence: CDR1 LGHNA, CDR2 YSLEER. The CDR3 contains 13 residues. Trimming took 1 base from V and 8 from J, leaving 6 bases between them. CDR3 sequence reads: CASSQVEDSPLHF. DNA for the CDR3: TGCGCCAGCAGCCAAGTGGAGGATTCACCCCTCCACTTT.

The chain employs TRBV5-8 and TRBJ2-5, with 8 nucleotides matching TRBD2. This CDR3 spans 17 amino acids. The V segment lost 3 bases and the J segment 1 base; nucleotides outside the gene matches: 11. From germline, CDR1 is SGHTS and CDR2 YDEGEE. The CDR3 DNA sequence: TGTGCCAGCAGCTCCGGTACTGGCGGGGGGCCCCAAGAGACCCAGTACTTC. Protein sequence: CASSSGTGGGPQETQYF.

The chain combines TRBV5-1 with TRBJ2-2; TRBD2 matches at 12 bases. Germline V CDR1 and CDR2: SGHRS, YFSETQ. V was clipped by 0 bases and J by 7 bases; unmatched bases: 4. This CDR3 comprises 16 residues. CDR3 residues: CASSLGTSGVHGELFF. The CDR3 bases are TGCGCCAGCAGCTTGGGGACTAGCGGGGTTCACGGGGAGCTGTTTTTT.

The table lists this clone with a count of one. This chain's CDR3 is CAWRGQSNSPLHF. The CDR3 bases are TGTGCCTGGAGAGGACAGAGTAATTCACCCCTCCACTTT. The chain joins TRBV30 to TRBJ1-6; possible D gene TRBD1, 6 bases. The CDR3 loop spans 13 amino acids. In germline, CDR1 is GTSNPN, CDR2 SVGIG (reference sequence). Trimming removed 3 bases at V and 6 bases at J, with 9 bases between. Complete variable domain (other parts from reference TRBV30 and TRBJ1-6): SQTIHQWPATLVQPVGSPLSLECTVEGTSNPNLYWYRQAAGRGLQLLFYSVGIGQISSEVPQNLSASRPQDRQFILSSKKLLLSDSGFYLCAWRGQSNSPLHFGNGTRLTVT.

V is TRBV18 and J is TRBJ2-7; TRBD1 aligns across 8 bases. This CDR3 has 14 amino acids. Germline CDR1 and CDR2: KGHSH and LQKENI. With V trimmed by 4 bases and J by 5 bases, 7 bases remained unmatched. The DNA for the CDR3 is TGTGCCAGCTCACGAGGACAGGGAGCCCACGAGCAGTACTTC. It yields the protein CASSRGQGAHEQYF.

A few counts support this clone. The sample carries other DNA sequences with the same CDR3. This CDR3 is CASSRGTDYGYTF. DNA of the CDR3: TGTGCCAGCAGCCGCGGGACAGACTATGGCTACACCTTC. The chain uses TRBV5-6 and TRBJ1-2; 7 nucleotides align to TRBD1. V dropped 4 bases and J dropped 3; count of bases not matched to a gene: 3. Germline CDR1 SGHDT, CDR2 YYEEEE. The CDR3 length is 13 residues.

Regarding this clone: The junction does not match germline at one end; this may be a read error. V is TRBV6-5 and J is TRBJ2-5; 7 nucleotides line up with TRBD2. Germline-derived CDR1 and CDR2 are MNHEY and SVGAGI. This CDR3 region has 15 residues. The DNA of the CDR3 is TGTGCCAGCAGTCACTCCGCGGGGGTCCAAGAGACCCAGTACTTC. Translating gives CASSHSAGVQETQYF.

In its sample, this clone was seen a few times. For the CDR3, the DNA is TGTGCCAGCAGCACCCCCAAAATTAGCGGTCCTTCAGAGACCCAGTACTTC. Translated: CASSTPKISGPSETQYF. The chain combines TRBV9 with TRBJ2-5, with a weak D call TRBD2 (6 bases). Germline CDR1 is SGDLS and CDR2 is YYNGEE. The CDR3 totals 17 residues. V dropped 4 bases and J dropped 4 bases, with 23 bases sitting between them.

The rearrangement joins TRBV19 to TRBJ2-7; 7 bases fit TRBD2. The V gene end was trimmed by 3 bases and the J gene end by 6 bases; junction bases not matched to a gene: 5. The CDR3 sequence is 13 residues long. Germline CDR1 is LNHDA and CDR2 is SQIVND (reference sequence). CDR3 bases: TGTGCCAGTAGTATCCAGACGGGGGGCGAGCAGTACTTC. Residues: CASSIQTGGEQYF.

V is TRBV11-2 and J is TRBJ2-1; 11 bases are a match to TRBD2. CDR1 SGHAT and CDR2 FQNNGV come from the germline V gene. Trimming at V came to 5 bases and at J to 0 bases, leaving 3 bases not matched to a gene. The CDR3 extends over 16 amino acids. The CDR3 sequence: CASSRSGGASYNEQFF. As DNA, the CDR3 is TGTGCCAGCAGCCGTAGCGGGGGGGCCTCCTACAATGAGCAGTTCTTC.

This clone was found once. J is TRBJ1-5 and V is TRBV4-2; D perhaps matches TRBD1 (6 bases). V shed 0 bases and J shed 4 bases, with 16 bases lying between them. The CDR3 is 17 residues long. Per germline, CDR1 LGHNA and CDR2 YNFKEQ. CDR3 sequence reads: CASSQEIVGQINQPQHF. The DNA of the CDR3 is TGTGCCAGCAGCCAAGAAATAGTTGGACAGATTAATCAGCCCCAGCATTTT.

The chain joins TRBV5-6 to TRBJ1-4; D is undetermined. The V end was cut by 2 bases, the J end by 8 bases, with 10 bases between. The germline V gene has CDR1 SGHDT and CDR2 YYEEEE. The CDR3 length is 13 residues. In DNA, the CDR3 is TGTGCCAGCAGCTTCGAGTCTCGGGAAAAACTGTTTTTT. This translates into CASSFESREKLFF.

The rearrangement links TRBV2 to TRBJ1-4; a possible D gene is TRBD1 (6 bases). The CDR3 length is 15 residues. V lost 7 bases to trimming and J lost 2 bases, with 14 bases between them. Germline assignment: CDR1 SNHLY and CDR2 FYNNEI. CDR3 sequence: CASTILQGTNEKLFF. The CDR3 DNA reads TGTGCCAGCACCATCCTTCAGGGGACTAATGAAAAACTGTTTTTT.

The chain has TRBV2 and TRBJ2-1, with D possibly being TRBD1 (6 bases). V shed 8 bases and J shed 8 bases, with 13 bases lying between them. Germline-derived CDR1 and CDR2 are SNHLY and FYNNEI. The CDR3 spans 12 residues. The CDR3 is CASRWGRDEQFF. Written as DNA, the CDR3 is TGTGCCAGCCGGTGGGGGCGCGATGAGCAGTTCTTC.